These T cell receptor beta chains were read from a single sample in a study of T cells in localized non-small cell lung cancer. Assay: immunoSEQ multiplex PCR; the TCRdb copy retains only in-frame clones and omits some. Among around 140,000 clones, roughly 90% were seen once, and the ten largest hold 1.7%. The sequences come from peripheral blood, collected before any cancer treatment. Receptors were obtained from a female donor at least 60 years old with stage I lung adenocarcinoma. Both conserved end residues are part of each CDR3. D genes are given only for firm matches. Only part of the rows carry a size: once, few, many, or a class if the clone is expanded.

CDR3 protein: CASSPMQGGYGYTF; CDR3 DNA: TGCGCCAGCAGCCCCATGCAGGGCGGGTATGGCTACACCTTC; D gene: NA; J gene: TRBJ1-2; clone size: NA; V gene: TRBV5-1
CDR3 protein: CASSIDLPGNQPQHF; CDR3 DNA: TGTGCCAGTAGTATAGATCTCCCGGGGAATCAGCCCCAGCATTTT; D gene: NA; J gene: TRBJ1-5; clone size: NA; V gene: TRBV19
CDR3 protein: CASSSWTGMNTGELFF; CDR3 DNA: TGTGCCAGCAGCTCGTGGACAGGCATGAACACCGGGGAGCTGTTTTTT; D gene: TRBD1; J gene: TRBJ2-2; clone size: NA; V gene: TRBV7-2
CDR3 protein: CASRERGGTGIEKLFF; CDR3 DNA: TGTGCCAGCAGGGAACGGGGAGGGACAGGGATCGAAAAACTGTTTTTT; D gene: TRBD1; J gene: TRBJ1-4; clone size: NA; V gene: TRBV2
CDR3 protein: CATSRGAGGPSNQPQHF; CDR3 DNA: TGTGCCACCAGCAGAGGGGCAGGGGGCCCTTCCAATCAGCCCCAGCATTTT; D gene: TRBD1; J gene: TRBJ1-5; clone size: NA; V gene: TRBV15
CDR3 protein: CASSPLGLADTDTQYF; CDR3 DNA: TGTGCCAGCAGCCCGCTGGGACTAGCGGACACAGATACGCAGTATTTT; D gene: TRBD2; J gene: TRBJ2-3; clone size: NA; V gene: TRBV7-3
CDR3 protein: CASSPNTQETQYF; CDR3 DNA: TGTGCCAGCAGCCCAAACACCCAAGAGACCCAGTACTTC; D gene: NA; J gene: TRBJ2-5; clone size: once; V gene: TRBV16
CDR3 protein: CASSLRLARDQPQHF; CDR3 DNA: TGTGCCAGCAGTTTAAGGTTAGCACGCGATCAGCCCCAGCATTTT; D gene: NA; J gene: TRBJ1-5; clone size: few; V gene: TRBV27
CDR3 protein: CASSLNAGGREQFF; CDR3 DNA: TGTGCCAGCAGCTTGAATGCCGGGGGACGGGAGCAGTTCTTC; D gene: NA; J gene: TRBJ2-1; clone size: once; V gene: TRBV7-2
CDR3 protein: CASSGGTVGYNEQFF; CDR3 DNA: TGTGCCAGCAGCGGCGGGACAGTTGGCTACAATGAGCAGTTCTTC; D gene: NA; J gene: TRBJ2-1; clone size: NA; V gene: TRBV9
CDR3 protein: CASSLVAGTEQYF; CDR3 DNA: TGTGCCAGCAGCTTAGTCGCAGGGACCGAGCAGTACTTC; D gene: NA; J gene: TRBJ2-7; clone size: NA; V gene: TRBV7-2